The 8 T cell receptor beta chains in this list originate from one sample, sequenced in a study of blood T cell repertoires in COVID-19. Clones were sequenced by immunoSEQ multiplex PCR, and TCRdb holds only the in-frame ones, with some missing. The sample has over 300,000 clones, roughly 85% seen once. Sequencing was done on a sample of PBMCs or T cells enriched from blood (not recorded which). The source is a young man who had recovered from COVID-19.

CDR3 region: CAWGRTEAFF. Here the CDR3 DNA reads TGTGCCTGGGGGCGCACTGAAGCTTTCTTT. V is TRBV30 and J is TRBJ1-1; D not certain. V dropped 5 bases and J dropped 4 bases, with 5 bases sitting between them. The germline CDR1 and CDR2 sequences are GTSNPN and SVGIG (reference sequence). The CDR3 contains 10 residues.

The J gene is TRBJ1-2, the V gene TRBV7-9; possible D gene TRBD1, 5 bases. V gave up 7 bases and J gave up 4 bases, with 10 bases separating them. The CDR3 is made up of 12 amino acids. CDR1 is SEHNR and CDR2 is FQNEAQ in the germline V gene (reference sequence). CDR3 protein: CASTFDSYGYTF. DNA of the CDR3: TGTGCCAGCACCTTTGACAGCTATGGCTACACCTTC.

The CDR3 spells CASSQANSNQPQHF. The CDR3 DNA sequence: TGTGCCAGCAGCCAAGCTAATAGCAATCAGCCCCAGCATTTT. The chain carries TRBV3-1 (or the pseudogene TRBV3-2) and TRBJ1-5; no clear D. Trimming left V 1 base short and J 0 bases short, with 4 bases between. In germline, CDR1 is LGHDT, CDR2 YNNKEL (reference sequence). There are 14 residues in the CDR3.

This clone was seen a few times. This sequence joins TRBV5-8 and TRBJ1-2; D is unclear. The CDR3 spans 14 residues. Germline V gene sequence: CDR1 SGHTS, CDR2 YDEGEE. V lost 0 bases and J 8 bases, leaving 14 bases between the germline ends. CDR3 region: CASSLEVGVRGYTF. The CDR3 coding sequence is TGTGCCAGCAGCTTGGAAGTCGGGGTTAGGGGCTACACCTTC.

The chain recombines TRBV9 with TRBJ1-2; 12 nucleotides line up with TRBD1. V gave up 2 bases and J gave up 8 bases; unmatched junction bases: 4. The CDR3 loop spans 14 amino acids. Germline CDR1 reads SGDLS; CDR2 reads YYNGEE. Here the CDR3 DNA reads TGTGCCAGCAGCGTGGGACAGGGGGCCAGCGGCTACACCTTC. Protein product: CASSVGQGASGYTF.

This chain connects TRBV24-1 to TRBJ1-3; D is uncertain. Per the germline V gene, CDR1 is KGHDR and CDR2 is SFDVKD. The CDR3 is 13 amino acids. V lost 7 bases, J lost 9 bases, and 15 bases lay in between. The CDR3 reads CATSPDGDSTIYF. The DNA for the CDR3 is TGTGCCACCAGCCCCGACGGAGATAGCACCATATATTTT.

The chain combines TRBV15 with TRBJ1-1; unclear D gene. The CDR3 sequence is 12 residues long. The V gene lost 0 bases and the J gene lost 10 bases, with 9 bases spanning the gap. Germline V gene data show CDR1 as LNHNV and CDR2 as YYDKDF (reference sequence). CDR3 DNA sequence: TGTGCCACCAGCAGAGATCTCGGGAGAGCTTTCTTT. Translated, it gives CATSRDLGRAFF. Full variable domain (remainder filled in from reference TRBV15 and TRBJ1-1): DAMVIQNPRYQVTQFGKPVTLSCSQTLNHNVMYWYQQKSSQAPKLLFHYYDKDFNNEADTPDNFQSRRPNTSFCFLDIRSPGLGDTAMYLCATSRDLGRAFFGQGTRLTVV.

This rearrangement joins TRBV18 to TRBJ2-4; no clear D gene. CDR1 KGHSH and CDR2 LQKENI come from the germline V gene. This CDR3 is built from 15 residues. The germline V and J ends were trimmed by 0 bases and 0 bases, with 6 bases remaining between them. The CDR3 nucleotides are TGTGCCAGCTCACCACCGGCCATAGCCAAAAACATTCAGTACTTC. Its translation is CASSPPAIAKNIQYF.